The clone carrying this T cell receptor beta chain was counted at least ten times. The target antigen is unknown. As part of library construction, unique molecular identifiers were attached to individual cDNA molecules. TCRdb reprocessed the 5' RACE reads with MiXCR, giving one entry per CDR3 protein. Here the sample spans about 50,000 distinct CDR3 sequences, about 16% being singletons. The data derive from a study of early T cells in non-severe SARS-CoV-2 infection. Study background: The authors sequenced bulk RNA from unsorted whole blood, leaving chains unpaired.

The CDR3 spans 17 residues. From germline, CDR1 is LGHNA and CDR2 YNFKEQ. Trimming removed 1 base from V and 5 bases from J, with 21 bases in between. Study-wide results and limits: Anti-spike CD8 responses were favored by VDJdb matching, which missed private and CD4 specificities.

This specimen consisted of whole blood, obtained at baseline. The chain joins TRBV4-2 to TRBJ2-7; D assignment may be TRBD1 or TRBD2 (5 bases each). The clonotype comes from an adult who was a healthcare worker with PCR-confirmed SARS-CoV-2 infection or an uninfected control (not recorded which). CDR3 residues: CASSQVAGTPSTDEQYF. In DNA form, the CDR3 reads TGTGCCAGCAGCCAAGTTGCCGGGACCCCTTCGACCGACGAGCAGTACTTC.